A selection of T cell receptor beta chains follows, all from one sample in a study of cytomegalovirus exposure and HLA in healthy donors. Clones were read by immunoSEQ multiplex PCR, and TCRdb kept only the in-frame ones, dropping some. This sample carries some 180,000 clones, more than 65% of them seen once, and the ten largest clones take about 3%. Sequenced input: PBMCs. Every receptor here comes from a female donor in good health and CMV-seronegative. The CDR3 runs from the conserved cysteine through the conserved F or W. A D gene is named only where the DNA matches it firmly. Part of the rows lack a size; the others show once, few, many or a class for expanded clones.

TRBD1 TRBJ1-1 TRBV19 few CASSPPRGRTEAFF TGTGCCAGTAGTCCCCCCAGGGGGAGGACTGAAGCTTTCTTT
. TRBJ1-1 TRBV7-9 once CASSLDRGGMNTEAFF TGTGCCAGCAGCTTAGATAGGGGAGGGATGAACACTGAAGCTTTCTTT
. TRBJ2-3 TRBV7-2 . CASSPQLAGGLPDTQYF TGTGCCAGCAGCCCCCAACTAGCTGGAGGACTTCCAGATACGCAGTATTTT
. TRBJ2-7 TRBV13 . CASSSLNDRQVVYEQYF TGTGCCAGCAGCTCCTTGAACGACAGGCAAGTTGTCTACGAGCAGTACTTC
. TRBJ2-7 TRBV30 . CAWNQGTYEQYF TGTGCCTGGAACCAGGGGACCTACGAGCAGTACTTC
TRBD2 TRBJ2-7 TRBV7-6 . CASSSSPGGAYEQYF TGTGCCAGCAGCTCCTCCCCCGGGGGGGCCTACGAGCAGTACTTC
TRBD2 TRBJ2-3 TRBV30 . CAGLAGGTDTQYF TGTGCCGGACTAGCGGGAGGAACAGATACGCAGTATTTT
. TRBJ1-3 TRBV19 . CASNWDSIGNTIYF TGTGCCAGTAACTGGGACTCCATCGGGAACACCATATATTTT
. TRBJ1-1 TRBV25-1 few CASSAPGSRGSTEAFF TGTGCCAGCAGCGCGCCGGGTTCCCGAGGATCCACTGAAGCTTTCTTT
TRBD2 TRBJ2-7 TRBV27 . CASSPSAGGLHYEQYF TGTGCCAGCAGCCCATCTGCGGGGGGCCTACACTACGAGCAGTACTTC
. TRBJ1-5 TRBV10-3 once CAISETGNQPQHF TGTGCCATCAGTGAGACAGGTAATCAGCCCCAGCATTTT
. TRBJ1-5 TRBV6-1 . CASSPHTSNQPQHF TGTGCCAGCAGTCCCCACACTAGCAATCAGCCCCAGCATTTT
. TRBJ2-7 TRBV18 few CASSEDRYYEQYF TGTGCCAGCTCAGAGGACAGATACTACGAGCAGTACTTC
TRBD2 TRBJ2-1 TRBV6-5 few CASRDSGSYYNEQFF TGTGCCAGCAGAGATAGCGGGAGCTACTACAATGAGCAGTTCTTC
. TRBJ1-2 TRBV6-1 . CAGSRDSYGYTF TGTGCCGGGTCCCGGGACTCCTATGGCTACACCTTC
. TRBJ2-7 TRBV9 once CASSVGLGTTYEQYF TGTGCCAGCAGCGTAGGTTTAGGTACTACCTACGAGCAGTACTTC
. TRBJ1-1 TRBV19 once CASSTRTRVNTEAFF TGTGCCAGTAGTACCCGGACGAGGGTAAACACTGAAGCTTTCTTT
TRBD1 TRBJ2-1 TRBV5-1 once CASSLAGGTGVHNEQFF TGCGCCAGCAGCTTGGCCGGGGGGACAGGGGTCCACAATGAGCAGTTCTTC
TRBD2 TRBJ2-7 TRBV6-4 . CASSTGGLAGGDSYEQYF TGTGCCAGCAGTACGGGAGGGCTAGCGGGAGGGGACTCCTACGAGCAGTACTTC
TRBD2 TRBJ2-1 TRBV28 few CASPPSGRLTYNEQFF TGTGCCAGCCCACCCAGCGGGAGATTAACCTACAATGAGCAGTTCTTC
. TRBJ2-7 TRBV18 few CASSPPGTPNYEQYF TGTGCCAGCTCACCTCCCGGGACACCTAACTACGAGCAGTACTTC
TRBD1 TRBJ2-7 TRBV19 . CASSSDRGGEQYF TGTGCCAGTAGTTCGGACAGGGGGGGCGAGCAGTACTTC
. TRBJ2-5 TRBV21-1 . CASSKAWRAETQYF TGTGCCAGCAGCAAAGCCTGGCGGGCTGAGACCCAGTACTTC
. TRBJ1-6 TRBV30 . CAWSVRVRVGASPLHF TGTGCCTGGAGTGTACGGGTCAGGGTAGGGGCTTCACCCCTCCACTTT
TRBD2 TRBJ2-3 TRBV5-6 . CASRGLAGGIQSTDTQYF TGTGCCAGCCGGGGATTAGCGGGGGGAATACAAAGCACAGATACGCAGTATTTT
. TRBJ2-5 TRBV28 . CASSFHRDPQETQYF TGTGCCAGCAGTTTCCACAGGGACCCCCAAGAGACCCAGTACTTC
. TRBJ2-1 TRBV5-1 . CASSSPVGGWNEQFF TGCGCCAGCAGCTCCCCCGTAGGAGGGTGGAATGAGCAGTTCTTC
. TRBJ1-2 TRBV27 . CASSSHGGPNYGYTF TGTGCCAGCAGTTCCCACGGGGGGCCGAACTATGGCTACACCTTC
TRBD2 TRBJ2-3 TRBV7-3 . CASSLLSGGIPDTQYF TGTGCCAGCAGCTTACTCAGCGGGGGTATCCCAGATACGCAGTATTTT
. TRBJ1-1 TRBV11-1 few CASSPRGTLNTEAFF TGTGCCAGCAGCCCCCGAGGTACCTTGAACACTGAAGCTTTCTTT
. TRBJ1-2 TRBV27 . CASSLYGEGYGYTF TGTGCCAGCAGTTTATATGGGGAGGGCTATGGCTACACCTTC
TRBD2 TRBJ2-7 TRBV25-1 . CASSVPGLAGFEQYF TGTGCCAGCAGTGTCCCGGGACTAGCTGGATTCGAGCAGTACTTC
. TRBJ1-2 TRBV4-3 . CASSQDFGDNYGYTF TGCGCCAGCAGCCAAGACTTCGGGGATAACTATGGCTACACCTTC
. TRBJ2-7 TRBV27 . CASSRTVSSYEQYF TGTGCCAGCAGCCGGACAGTGAGCTCCTACGAGCAGTACTTC
. TRBJ2-3 TRBV6-6 few CASSSGHTDTQYF TGTGCCAGCAGCTCCGGACACACAGATACGCAGTATTTT
. TRBJ1-6 TRBV6-5 . CASSYTSYNSPLHF TGTGCCAGCAGTTACACCAGCTATAATTCACCCCTCCACTTT
. TRBJ2-1 TRBV6-1 . CASSQAYSTQFF TGTGCCAGCAGCCAAGCCTATAGCACTCAGTTCTTC
TRBD2 TRBJ2-7 TRBV27 . CASSSLAGVTYEQYF TGTGCCAGCAGTTCCTTGGCGGGAGTGACCTACGAGCAGTACTTC
TRBD1 TRBJ1-5 TRBV28 few CASRTGQGINQPQHF TGTGCCAGCAGAACAGGACAGGGGATCAATCAGCCCCAGCATTTT
. TRBJ2-3 TRBV7-3 once CASSNRGTDTQYF TGTGCCAGCAGTAACAGGGGCACAGATACGCAGTATTTT
TRBD2 TRBJ2-1 TRBV6-5 . CASRGSGGAYNEQFF TGTGCCAGCAGGGGTAGCGGGGGGGCCTACAATGAGCAGTTCTTC
. TRBJ2-1 TRBV7-9 . CSSSLGGTKGFF TGTTCCAGCAGCTTAGGGGGGACTAAGGGGTTCTTC
. TRBJ1-2 TRBV28 . CASTSYGGGQAYGYTF TGTGCCAGCACCTCTTATGGGGGGGGACAAGCATATGGCTACACCTTC
TRBD1 TRBJ2-7 TRBV30 . CASNRDSYEQYF TGTGCCTCCAACCGGGACAGCTACGAGCAGTACTTC
. TRBJ2-3 TRBV6-6 . CASSWLGPDTQYF TGTGCCAGCAGCTGGTTGGGGCCAGATACGCAGTATTTT
. TRBJ2-7 TRBV7-9 few CASSIFRPYEQYF TGTGCCAGCAGCATCTTTCGTCCCTACGAGCAGTACTTC
TRBD2 TRBJ2-2 TRBV5-1 once CASSPGTSGGNTGELFF TGCGCCAGCAGCCCTGGGACTAGCGGGGGGAACACCGGGGAGCTGTTTTTT
. TRBJ2-1 TRBV28 once CASITRENEQFF TGTGCCAGCATCACTAGGGAGAATGAGCAGTTCTTC
TRBD1 TRBJ1-2 TRBV5-1 . CASSFNHPGQSNYGYTF TGCGCCAGCAGCTTCAACCATCCGGGACAGAGTAACTATGGCTACACCTTC
. TRBJ1-5 TRBV5-4 few CASSLAGGQGNQPQHF TGTGCCAGCAGCTTGGCCGGAGGGCAAGGGAATCAGCCCCAGCATTTT
. TRBJ2-3 TRBV5-4 . CASSLGTTDTQYF TGTGCCAGCAGCTTGGGGACAACCGATACGCAGTATTTT
. TRBJ2-1 TRBV11-1 . CASGWGGGESSYNEQFF TGTGCCAGTGGATGGGGGGGCGGCGAGAGCTCCTACAATGAGCAGTTCTTC
TRBD2 TRBJ2-1 TRBV27 . CASSLYPSTSGRMGEQFF TGTGCCAGCAGTTTATACCCCAGCACTAGCGGGAGGATGGGTGAGCAGTTCTTC
. TRBJ1-1 TRBV30 once CAWAQGVTEAFF TGTGCCTGGGCCCAGGGTGTCACTGAAGCTTTCTTT
. TRBJ2-5 TRBV11-2 . CASSPGQMLTGETQYF TGTGCCAGCAGCCCAGGACAGATGCTTACCGGAGAGACCCAGTACTTC
TRBD1 TRBJ2-7 TRBV11-1 . CASSSPPRQGAWEQYF TGTGCCAGCAGCTCCCCCCCCCGACAGGGGGCGTGGGAGCAGTACTTC